This TCR beta chain was identified in a study of blood T cell repertoires in COVID-19. Study in general: The samples span acute and convalescent COVID-19 from the United States, Italy and Spain.

Measured with immunoSEQ multiplex PCR; TCRdb has only the in-frame clones, and not every one. The sample contains some 87,000 clones, around 80% of which appear only once. Sequenced sample: peripheral blood. This receptor was taken from a man older than 75 with active or convalescent COVID-19.

CDR3: CASSLAGGSPEAFF. For the CDR3, the DNA is TGTGCCAGCAGCTTAGCTGGAGGGAGTCCTGAAGCTTTCTTT. The V and J genes are TRBV7-9 and TRBJ1-1; D gene uncertain. This CDR3 is built from 14 residues. Trimming took off 0 bases at V and 6 bases at J, with 11 bases between the two ends. Looked up from germline, CDR1 is SEHNR and CDR2 is FQNEAQ (reference sequence). The full variable domain, its missing parts supplied by reference TRBV7-9 and TRBJ1-1, is DTGVSQNPRHKITKRGQNVTFRCDPISEHNRLYWYRQTLGQGPEFLTYFQNEAQLEKSRLLSDRFSAERPKGSFSTLEIQRTEQGDSAMYLCASSLAGGSPEAFFGQGTRLTVV.